This TCR beta chain was documented in a study of response to subunit inactivated influenza vaccine. With respect to this clonotype: What it recognizes is unknown.

General study results and limits: The study's authors posited that every seasonal influenza vaccination enlists few new T cells.

TCRdb reprocessed the RT-PCR reads with MiXCR, giving one entry per CDR3 protein. Of about half a million distinct CDR3 sequences in the sample, 25% are singletons; the top ten hold approximately 2%. V lost 4 bases, J lost 3 bases, and 7 bases stayed unmatched. This CDR3 spans 15 amino acids. The germline V gene encodes CDR1 LGHNA and CDR2 YSLEER. The sample was CD4+ T cells sorted from PBMCs, taken more than 4 days after vaccination. This clonotype was obtained from a man aged 45-65 years who received an inactivated influenza vaccine. The rearrangement uses TRBV4-3 and TRBJ2-7; 9 bases fit TRBD1. CDR3 nucleotide sequence: TGCGCCAGCAGCCGGGACAGGGATCTCCACTACGAGCAGTACTTC. Its protein product is CASSRDRDLHYEQYF.